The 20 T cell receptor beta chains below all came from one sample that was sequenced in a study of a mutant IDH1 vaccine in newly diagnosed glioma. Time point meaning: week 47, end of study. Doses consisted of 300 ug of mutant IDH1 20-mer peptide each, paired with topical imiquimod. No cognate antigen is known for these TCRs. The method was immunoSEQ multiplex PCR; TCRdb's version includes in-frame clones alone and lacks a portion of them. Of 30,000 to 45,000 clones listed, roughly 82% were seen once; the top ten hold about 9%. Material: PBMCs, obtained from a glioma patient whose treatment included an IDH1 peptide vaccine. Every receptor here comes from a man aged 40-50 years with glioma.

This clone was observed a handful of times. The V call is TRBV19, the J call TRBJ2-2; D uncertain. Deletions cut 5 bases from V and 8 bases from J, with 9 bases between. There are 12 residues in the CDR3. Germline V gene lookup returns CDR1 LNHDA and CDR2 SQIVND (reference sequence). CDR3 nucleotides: TGTGCCAGTAGTTTTTCCATTGGGGAGCTGTTTTTT. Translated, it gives CASSFSIGELFF.

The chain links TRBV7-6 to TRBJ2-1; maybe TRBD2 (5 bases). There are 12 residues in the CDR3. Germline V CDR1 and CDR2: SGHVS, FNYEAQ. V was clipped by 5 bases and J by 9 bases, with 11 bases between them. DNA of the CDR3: TGTGCCAGCAGCCGGGGTAGCTCTGAGCAGTTCTTC. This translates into CASSRGSSEQFF.

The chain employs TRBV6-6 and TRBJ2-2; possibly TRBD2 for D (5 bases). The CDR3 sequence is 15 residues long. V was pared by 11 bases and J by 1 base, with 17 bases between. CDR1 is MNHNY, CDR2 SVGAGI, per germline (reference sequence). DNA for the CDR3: TGTGCCGGACGACGTTCAAGCGGGAACACCGGGGAGCTGTTTTTT. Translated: CAGRRSSGNTGELFF.

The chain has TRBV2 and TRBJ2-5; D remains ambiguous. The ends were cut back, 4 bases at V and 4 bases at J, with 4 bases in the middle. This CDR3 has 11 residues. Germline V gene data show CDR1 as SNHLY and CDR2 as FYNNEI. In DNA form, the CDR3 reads TGTGCCAGCAGTGTAGGAGAGACCCAGTACTTC. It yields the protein CASSVGETQYF. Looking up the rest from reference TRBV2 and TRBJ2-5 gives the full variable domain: EPEVTQTPSHQVTQMGQEVILRCVPISNHLYFYWYRQILGQKVEFLVSFYNNEISEKSEIFDDQFSVERPDGSNFTLKIRSTKLEDSAMYFCASSVGETQYFGPGTRLLVL.

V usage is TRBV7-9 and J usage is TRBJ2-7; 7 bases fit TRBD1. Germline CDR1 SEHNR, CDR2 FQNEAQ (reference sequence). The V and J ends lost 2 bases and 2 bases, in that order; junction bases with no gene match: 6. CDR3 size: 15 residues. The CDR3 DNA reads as TGTGCCAGCAGCTTAAAAGGACAGGTCACCTACGAGCAGTACTTC. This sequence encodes CASSLKGQVTYEQYF.

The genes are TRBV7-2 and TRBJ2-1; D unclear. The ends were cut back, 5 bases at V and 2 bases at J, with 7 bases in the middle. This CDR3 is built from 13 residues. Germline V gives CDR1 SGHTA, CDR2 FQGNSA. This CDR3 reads CASSPDPYNEQFF. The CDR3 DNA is TGTGCCAGCAGCCCCGACCCCTACAATGAGCAGTTCTTC. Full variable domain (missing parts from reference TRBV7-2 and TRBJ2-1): GAGVSQSPSNKVTEKGKDVELRCDPISGHTALYWYRQSLGQGLEFLIYFQGNSAPDKSGLPSDRFSAERTGGSVSTLTIQRTQQEDSAVYLCASSPDPYNEQFFGPGTRLTVL.

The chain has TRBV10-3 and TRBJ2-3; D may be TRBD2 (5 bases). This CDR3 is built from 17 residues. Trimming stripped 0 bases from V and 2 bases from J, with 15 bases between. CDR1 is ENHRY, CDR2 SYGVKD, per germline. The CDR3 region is CAISESRGSESTDTQYF. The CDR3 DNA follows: TGTGCCATCAGTGAGTCCCGGGGTAGCGAGTCCACAGATACGCAGTATTTT.

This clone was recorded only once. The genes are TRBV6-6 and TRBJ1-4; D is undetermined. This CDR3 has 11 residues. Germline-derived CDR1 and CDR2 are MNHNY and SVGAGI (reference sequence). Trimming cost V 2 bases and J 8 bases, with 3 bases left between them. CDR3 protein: CASSYQEKLFF. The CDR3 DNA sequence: TGTGCCAGCAGTTACCAAGAAAAACTGTTTTTT.

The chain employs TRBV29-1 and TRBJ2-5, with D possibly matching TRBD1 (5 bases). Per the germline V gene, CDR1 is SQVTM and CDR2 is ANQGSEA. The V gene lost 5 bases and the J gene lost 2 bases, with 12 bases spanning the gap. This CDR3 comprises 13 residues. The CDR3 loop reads CSVKPGLQETQYF. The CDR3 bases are TGCAGCGTTAAACCAGGGTTGCAAGAGACCCAGTACTTC.

CDR3 DNA: TGCGCCAGCAGTGAAAATAGGGGCACCCAAGAGACCCAGTACTTC. It is translated as CASSENRGTQETQYF. The chain joins TRBV10-2 to TRBJ2-5; D perhaps matches TRBD1 (5 bases). With 3 bases removed from V and 1 base from J, the gap between germline ends came to 12 bases. Germline CDR1 WSHSY, CDR2 SAAADI. This CDR3 spans 15 amino acids.

The DNA for the CDR3 is TGTGCCAGCAGCTCCTTCAGGGGCACCGGGGAGCTGTTTTTT. Encoded protein: CASSSFRGTGELFF. The chain uses TRBV7-2 and TRBJ2-2; perhaps TRBD1 as D (6 bases). Per the germline V gene, CDR1 is SGHTA and CDR2 is FQGNSA. There are 14 residues in the CDR3. With 4 bases removed from V and 4 bases from J, the gap between germline ends came to 10 bases.

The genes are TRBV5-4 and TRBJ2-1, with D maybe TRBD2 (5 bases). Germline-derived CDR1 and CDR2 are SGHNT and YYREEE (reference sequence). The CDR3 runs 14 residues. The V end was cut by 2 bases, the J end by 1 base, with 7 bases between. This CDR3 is CASSLRGSYNEQFF. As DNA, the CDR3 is TGTGCCAGCAGCTTAAGAGGGTCCTACAATGAGCAGTTCTTC.

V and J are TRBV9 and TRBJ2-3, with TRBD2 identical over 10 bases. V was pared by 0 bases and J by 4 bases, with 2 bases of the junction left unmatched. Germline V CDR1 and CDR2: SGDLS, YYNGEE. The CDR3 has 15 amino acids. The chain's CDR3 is CASSVVAGGSDTQYF. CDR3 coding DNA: TGTGCCAGCAGCGTAGTAGCGGGAGGTTCAGATACGCAGTATTTT.

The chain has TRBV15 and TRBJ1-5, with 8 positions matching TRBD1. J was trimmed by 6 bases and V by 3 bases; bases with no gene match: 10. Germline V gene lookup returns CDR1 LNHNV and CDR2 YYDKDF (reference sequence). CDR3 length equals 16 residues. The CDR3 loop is CATSSFLNRGTQPQHF. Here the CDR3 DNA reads TGTGCCACCAGCAGTTTCCTAAACAGGGGGACTCAGCCCCAGCATTTT.

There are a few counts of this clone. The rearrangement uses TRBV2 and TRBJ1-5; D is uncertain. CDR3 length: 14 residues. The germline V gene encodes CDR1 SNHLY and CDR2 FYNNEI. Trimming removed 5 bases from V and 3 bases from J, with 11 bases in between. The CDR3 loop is CASSYLQNNQPQHF. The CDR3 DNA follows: TGTGCCAGCAGTTACCTACAGAACAATCAGCCCCAGCATTTT.

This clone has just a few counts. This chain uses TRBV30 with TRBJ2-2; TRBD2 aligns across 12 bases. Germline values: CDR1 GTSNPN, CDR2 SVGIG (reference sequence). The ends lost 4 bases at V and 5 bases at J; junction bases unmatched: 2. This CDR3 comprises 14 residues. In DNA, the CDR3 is TGTGCCTGGACTAGCGGGAGGGTAACCGGGGAGCTGTTTTTT. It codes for CAWTSGRVTGELFF.

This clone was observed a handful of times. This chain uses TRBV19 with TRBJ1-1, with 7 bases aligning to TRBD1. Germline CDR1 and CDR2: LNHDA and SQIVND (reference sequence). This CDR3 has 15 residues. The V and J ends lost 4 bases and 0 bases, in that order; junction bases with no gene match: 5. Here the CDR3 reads CASSNRQGMNTEAFF. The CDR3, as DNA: TGTGCCAGTAGTAACCGACAGGGTATGAACACTGAAGCTTTCTTT.

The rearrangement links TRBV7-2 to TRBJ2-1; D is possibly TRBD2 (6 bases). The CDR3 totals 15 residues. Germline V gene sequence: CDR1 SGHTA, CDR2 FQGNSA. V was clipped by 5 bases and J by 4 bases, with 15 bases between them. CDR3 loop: CASSSGGSGYNEQFF. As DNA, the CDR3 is TGTGCCAGCAGCAGCGGAGGTAGCGGATACAATGAGCAGTTCTTC.

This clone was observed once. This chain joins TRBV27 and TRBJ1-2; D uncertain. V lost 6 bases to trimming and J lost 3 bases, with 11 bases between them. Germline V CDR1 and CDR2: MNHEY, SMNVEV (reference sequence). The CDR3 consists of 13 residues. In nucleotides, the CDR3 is TGTGCCAGCAGAACAAAGGAAGACTATGGCTACACCTTC. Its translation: CASRTKEDYGYTF.

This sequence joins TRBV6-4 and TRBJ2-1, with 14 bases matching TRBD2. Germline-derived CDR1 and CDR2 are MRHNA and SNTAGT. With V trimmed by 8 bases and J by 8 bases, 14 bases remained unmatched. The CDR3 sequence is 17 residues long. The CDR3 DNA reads TGTGCCAGCTCCTGGACTAGCGGGAGGCCCCAGGGCGATGAGCAGTTCTTC. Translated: CASSWTSGRPQGDEQFF.